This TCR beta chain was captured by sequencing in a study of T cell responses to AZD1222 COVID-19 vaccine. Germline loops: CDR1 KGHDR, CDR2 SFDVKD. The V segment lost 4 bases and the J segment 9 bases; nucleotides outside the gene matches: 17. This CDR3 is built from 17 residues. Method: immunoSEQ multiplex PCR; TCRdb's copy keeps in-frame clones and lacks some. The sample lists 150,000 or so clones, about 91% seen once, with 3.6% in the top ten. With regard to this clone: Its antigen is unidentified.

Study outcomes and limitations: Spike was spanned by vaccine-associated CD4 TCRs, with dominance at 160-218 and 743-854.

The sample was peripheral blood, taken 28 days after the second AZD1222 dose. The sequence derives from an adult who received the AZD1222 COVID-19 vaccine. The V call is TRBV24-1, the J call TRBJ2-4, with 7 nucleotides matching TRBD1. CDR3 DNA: TGTGCCACCAGTGACACTACCCATACGACAGGGACGGGCATTCAGTACTTC. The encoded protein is CATSDTTHTTGTGIQYF.